The next 27 T cell receptor beta chains were all read from a single sample in a study of T-cell reconstitution after alpha-beta-depleted transplantation in children. A TCRbeta library incorporating unique molecular identifiers was prepared. TCRdb passed the PCR reads through MiXCR, listing each CDR3 protein once. The table lists about 1,000,000 distinct CDR3 sequences, about 29% of them singletons. The material was PBMCs, mostly from graft donor cells, obtained 360 days after TCRalphabeta/CD19-depleted stem cell transplant. Receptor source: a boy less than two years old who had a stem cell transplant for SCID, so the T cells may come from the graft donor.

The V gene is TRBV4-3, the J gene TRBJ2-1; TRBD2 is a possible D gene (5 bases). From germline, CDR1 is LGHNA and CDR2 YSLEER. The CDR3 loop spans 17 amino acids. The V end lost 0 bases, the J end lost 0 bases, and 12 bases lay between the germline ends. CDR3 protein: CASSQDLPGDSYNEQFF. In DNA, the CDR3 is TGCGCCAGCAGCCAAGATCTACCCGGGGACTCCTACAATGAGCAGTTCTTC.

J is TRBJ2-5 and V is TRBV20-1; TRBD2 agrees at 13 bases. The V gene's germline CDR1 is DFQATT and CDR2 SNEGSKA (reference sequence). The CDR3 runs 15 residues. V shed 6 bases and J 4 bases; nucleotides not matched to a gene: 8. DNA for the CDR3: TGCAGTGCCCGACTAGCGGGGGGCCCCCCAGAGACCCAGTACTTC. Translated: CSARLAGGPPETQYF.

The chain has TRBV15 and TRBJ1-1; D uncertain. The CDR3 sequence is 16 residues long. The V gene lost 0 bases and the J gene lost 1 base, with 12 bases spanning the gap. Germline V gene lookup returns CDR1 LNHNV and CDR2 YYDKDF (reference sequence). CDR3: CATSRDWAGANTEAFF. CDR3 DNA sequence: TGTGCCACCAGCAGAGATTGGGCAGGAGCGAACACTGAAGCTTTCTTT.

Note on this clonotype: This CDR3 is missing its conserved last phenylalanine or tryptophan, likely due to a read error. The J gene is TRBJ1-2, the V gene TRBV5-1; 9 bases match TRBD1. V was pared by 4 bases and J by 4 bases, with 8 bases of the junction left unmatched. Germline values: CDR1 SGHRS, CDR2 YFSETQ. The CDR3 sequence is 15 residues long. Here the CDR3 DNA reads TGCGCCAGCAGCGTAGCCGGGACAGGGCCCTATGGCTACACCTAC. Its translation: CASSVAGTGPYGYTY.

The rearrangement joins TRBV6-2 or TRBV6-3 to TRBJ2-7; TRBD2 might be the D (6 bases). The germline V gene encodes CDR1 MNHEY and CDR2 SVGEGT. The germline V and J ends were trimmed by 2 bases and 2 bases, with 19 bases remaining between them. This CDR3 region has 17 residues. CDR3 amino acids: CASSYVEGGYITYEQYF. In DNA, the CDR3 is TGTGCCAGCAGTTACGTTGAAGGAGGGTATATTACCTACGAGCAGTACTTC.

CDR3 sequence: CASSFDGAGEQFF. In DNA, the CDR3 is TGCGCCAGCAGCTTCGATGGGGCGGGTGAGCAGTTCTTC. The chain recombines TRBV5-1 with TRBJ2-1; D is possibly TRBD1 or TRBD2 (5 bases each). This CDR3 region has 13 residues. Per germline, CDR1 SGHRS and CDR2 YFSETQ. Trimming left V 2 bases short and J 9 bases short, with 12 bases between.

There are a few counts of this clonotype. V usage is TRBV2 and J usage is TRBJ2-3; 13 positions agree with TRBD2. Germline values: CDR1 SNHLY, CDR2 FYNNEI. The CDR3 spans 20 residues. The CDR3 coding sequence is TGTGTCACCAGCCCCGGGGTATGGACTAGCGGGGGATCTAGCACAGATACGCAGTATTTT. It translates to CVTSPGVWTSGGSSTDTQYF.

This clonotype was seen more than once but under ten times. This sequence joins TRBV12-3 or TRBV12-4 and TRBJ2-7; the D call may be TRBD1 or TRBD2 (5 bases each). CDR3 length equals 14 residues. The V end was cut by 7 bases, the J end by 4 bases, with 17 bases between. Written as DNA, the CDR3 is TGTGCCAGCAACCACGGGGCTTTCGGGTACGAGCAGTACTTC. Translated, it gives CASNHGAFGYEQYF.

This rearrangement joins TRBV20-1 to TRBJ2-1; TRBD2 matches at 7 bases. The CDR3 runs 14 residues. V was pared by 5 bases and J by 2 bases, with 6 bases of the junction left unmatched. Germline CDR1 DFQATT, CDR2 SNEGSKA (reference sequence). The CDR3 region has the DNA TGCAGTGCTGGTGGGGGGGGTCCCTACAATGAGCAGTTCTTC. As protein: CSAGGGGPYNEQFF.

This clonotype was counted a few times. The genes are TRBV20-1 and TRBJ1-6; 7 bases map to TRBD1. Germline CDR1 is DFQATT and CDR2 is SNEGSKA (reference sequence). This CDR3 is built from 13 residues. V shed 5 bases and J 9 bases; nucleotides not matched to a gene: 7. CDR3 nucleotide sequence: TGCAGTGCTCCGGGACAGCCACTTTCACCCCTCCACTTT. Amino acids: CSAPGQPLSPLHF.

The J gene is TRBJ1-1, the V gene TRBV18; weak D call: TRBD1 (5 bases). V lost 5 bases, J lost 3 bases, and 19 bases lay in between. From germline, CDR1 is KGHSH and CDR2 LQKENI. This CDR3 comprises 16 residues. This CDR3 is CASSDQGGLRDTEAFF. In DNA, the CDR3 is TGTGCCAGCTCAGATCAGGGAGGGTTGAGGGACACTGAAGCTTTCTTT.

The rearrangement links TRBV9 to TRBJ2-7; maybe TRBD2 (6 bases). Trimming removed 4 bases at V and 3 bases at J, with 17 bases between. Per germline, CDR1 SGDLS and CDR2 YYNGEE. The CDR3 has 15 amino acids. CDR3 region: CASSPSGRGGYEQYF. CDR3 DNA: TGTGCCAGCAGCCCTTCCGGGCGGGGAGGCTACGAGCAGTACTTC. The complete variable domain, with remaining parts taken from reference TRBV9 and TRBJ2-7, reads DSGVTQTPKHLITATGQRVTLRCSPRSGDLSVYWYQQSLDQGLQFLIQYYNGEERAKGNILERFSAQQFPDLHSELNLSSLELGDSALYFCASSPSGRGGYEQYFGPGTRLTVT.

This clonotype has more than one count but fewer than ten. V usage is TRBV4-2 and J usage is TRBJ2-5; D may be TRBD1 or TRBD2 (5 bases each). This CDR3 region has 14 residues. The ends were cut back, 4 bases at V and 4 bases at J, with 13 bases in the middle. CDR1 is LGHNA and CDR2 is YNFKEQ in the germline V gene. Here the CDR3 reads CASSPGTLGETQYF. Written as DNA, the CDR3 is TGTGCCAGCAGCCCTGGGACCTTAGGAGAGACCCAGTACTTC.

The chain is built from TRBV10-3 and TRBJ1-1; 7 bases align to TRBD1. The V gene's germline CDR1 is ENHRY and CDR2 SYGVKD. CDR3 size: 14 residues. V dropped 2 bases and J dropped 4; count of bases not matched to a gene: 4. CDR3 nucleotides: TGTGCCATCAGTGAGAGGGGGCAGGGCACTGAAGCTTTCTTT. Amino acid sequence: CAISERGQGTEAFF.

This clonotype has more than one count but fewer than ten. The chain combines TRBV15 with TRBJ2-3, with unresolved D. Trimming took 3 bases from V and 0 from J, leaving 10 bases between them. Germline V lookup: CDR1 LNHNV, CDR2 YYDKDF (reference sequence). The CDR3 extends over 15 amino acids. Written as DNA, the CDR3 is TGTGCCACCAGCAGTGTCCCTCGGAGCACAGATACGCAGTATTTT. Amino acids: CATSSVPRSTDTQYF.

This clonotype turned up a few times. This rearrangement joins TRBV5-1 to TRBJ2-5; 7 nucleotides line up with TRBD2. Per the germline V gene, CDR1 is SGHRS and CDR2 is YFSETQ. Trimming removed 0 bases from V and 5 bases from J; junction bases left unmatched: 4. The CDR3 loop spans 14 amino acids. The CDR3, as DNA: TGCGCCAGCAGCTTGGAAGAGGGAGGGGAGACCCAGTACTTC. Its translation is CASSLEEGGETQYF.

The chain recombines TRBV3-1 with TRBJ1-2; tentatively, D is TRBD1 (5 bases). V was shortened by 8 bases and J by 4 bases, with 17 bases between the two germline ends. This CDR3 spans 14 amino acids. Germline CDR1 is LGHDT and CDR2 is YNNKEL (reference sequence). DNA of the CDR3: TGTGCCAGCTCTCCAGGGCCGGGGAGCTATGGCTACACCTTC. Residues: CASSPGPGSYGYTF.

This chain joins TRBV4-1 and TRBJ1-1, with D uncertain. CDR1 and CDR2 (germline): MGHRA, YSYEKL. V was shortened by 1 base and J by 0 bases, with 15 bases between the two germline ends. The CDR3 extends over 17 amino acids. The CDR3 bases are TGCGCCAGCAGCCAAGTGGGGAGAGTTAGGGTGAACACTGAAGCTTTCTTT. It codes for CASSQVGRVRVNTEAFF.

This sequence joins TRBV3-1 and TRBJ2-1; a possible D gene is TRBD2 (5 bases). The length of the CDR3 is 13 residues. V was pared by 0 bases and J by 12 bases, with 12 bases between. Germline-derived CDR1 and CDR2 are LGHDT and YNNKEL (reference sequence). CDR3 loop: CASSQEGAYGQFF. CDR3 DNA: TGTGCCAGCAGCCAAGAGGGAGCCTATGGGCAGTTCTTC.

The CDR3 loop reads CASSLDGWTSEQYF. In DNA form, the CDR3 reads TGTGCCAGCAGCTTAGACGGATGGACTAGTGAGCAGTACTTC. J is TRBJ2-7 and V is TRBV7-9, with TRBD2 identical over 7 bases. Germline CDR1 reads SEHNR; CDR2 reads FQNEAQ (reference sequence). The V segment lost 1 base and the J segment 7 bases; nucleotides outside the gene matches: 7. CDR3 length: 14 amino acids.

This clonotype was counted a single time. The rearrangement joins TRBV6-5 to TRBJ1-2; 9 bases align to TRBD1. CDR3 length: 15 residues. The ends lost 1 base at V and 5 bases at J; junction bases unmatched: 5. CDR1 is MNHEY, CDR2 SVGAGI, per germline. The CDR3, as DNA: TGTGCCAGCAGTTACTGGGACAGGGCAGGATATGGCTACACCTTC. As protein: CASSYWDRAGYGYTF.

The gene calls are TRBV28 and TRBJ1-5; tentative D call: TRBD1 (5 bases). The CDR3 has 14 amino acids. V lost 7 bases, J lost 1 base, and 11 bases lay in between. Germline-derived CDR1 and CDR2 are MDHEN and SYDVKM. The CDR3 loop reads CASKMGGSNQPQHF. CDR3 nucleotides: TGTGCCAGCAAAATGGGGGGGAGCAATCAGCCCCAGCATTTT. The full variable domain, completed using reference TRBV28 and TRBJ1-5, is DVKVTQSSRYLVKRTGEKVFLECVQDMDHENMFWYRQDPGLGLRLIYFSYDVKMKEKGDIPEGYSVSREKKERFSLILESASTNQTSMYLCASKMGGSNQPQHFGDGTRLSIL.

The CDR3 is CASSLDRMRPGQGFREQYF. The CDR3 bases are TGTGCCAGCAGCTTAGATCGAATGCGTCCGGGACAGGGTTTCCGCGAGCAGTACTTC. The chain has TRBV11-2 and TRBJ2-7; TRBD1 matches 9 bases. CDR1 and CDR2 (germline): SGHAT, FQNNGV. Trimming removed 0 bases from V and 6 bases from J; junction bases left unmatched: 18. The CDR3 runs to 19 residues. The full variable domain, in which reference TRBV11-2 and TRBJ2-7 provide the parts outside the CDR3, is EAGVAQSPRYKIIEKRQSVAFWCNPISGHATLYWYQQILGQGPKLLIQFQNNGVVDDSQLPKDRFSAERLKGVDSTLKIQPAKLEDSAVYLCASSLDRMRPGQGFREQYFGPGTRLTVT.

J is TRBJ1-5 and V is TRBV4-3, with unresolved D. CDR1 and CDR2 from the germline V gene are LGHNA and YSLEER. V dropped 3 bases and J dropped 4 bases, with 10 bases sitting between them. The CDR3 length is 14 residues. CDR3 bases: TGCGCCAGCAGCCAGGGAGCAAAAAATCAGCCCCAGCATTTT. Amino acid sequence: CASSQGAKNQPQHF.

The sample holds a few counts of this clonotype. CDR3: CASSDRTGAHGKLFF. The CDR3 nucleotides read TGTGCCAGCAGCGACCGGACAGGGGCCCATGGAAAACTGTTTTTT. The rearrangement joins TRBV7-2 to TRBJ1-4, with TRBD1 matching over 9 bases. The trim removed 5 bases at V and 10 bases at J, leaving 11 bases unmatched. Germline CDR1 SGHTA, CDR2 FQGNSA. The CDR3 has 15 residues.

CDR3 DNA: TGCGCCAGCATCGATAGACAGGGGCCCTCCACAGATACGCAGTATTTT. Its translation: CASIDRQGPSTDTQYF. The chain has TRBV10-2 and TRBJ2-3; 8 bases align to TRBD1. Trimming removed 7 bases from V and 2 bases from J; junction bases left unmatched: 11. The germline V gene encodes CDR1 WSHSY and CDR2 SAAADI. The length of the CDR3 is 16 residues.

This clonotype was observed a handful of times. CDR3 protein: CASSYPTRRANYGYTF. CDR3 nucleotides: TGTGCCAGCAGTTACCCCACGAGGCGCGCTAACTATGGCTACACCTTC. The chain recombines TRBV6-2 or TRBV6-3 with TRBJ1-2, with D unresolved. Germline lookup yields CDR1 MNHEY and CDR2 SVGEGT. The CDR3 consists of 16 residues. V dropped 2 bases and J dropped 0 bases, with 13 bases sitting between them.